The 9 T cell receptor beta chains presented below share a single source sample, sequenced in a study of monozygotic twins with inflammatory bowel disease. TCRdb reprocessed the 5' RACE reads; each CDR3 protein has one entry and no DNA is given. Listed are over 200,000 distinct CDR3 sequences; around 1.5% falls within the top ten. Material for sequencing was blood. All receptors come from a human donor with ulcerative colitis or Crohn's disease, or a healthy co-twin of an affected twin (not recorded which).

The gene calls are TRBV15 and TRBJ2-3; TCRdb designates TRBD1, a call that cannot be tested without DNA. Germline CDR1 is LNHNV and CDR2 is YYDKDF (reference sequence). The CDR3 is 15 amino acids. The CDR3 sequence is CATSRRQGGADTQYF.

The chain combines TRBV29-1 with TRBJ1-4. This CDR3 spans 14 amino acids. Per germline, CDR1 SQVTM and CDR2 ANQGSEA. The CDR3 sequence is CSAASTRFSGKLFF.

This chain connects TRBV2 to TRBJ1-2; TCRdb names TRBD1, which stays unverified in the absence of DNA. The CDR3 is 14 residues long. Per the germline V gene, CDR1 is SNHLY and CDR2 is FYNNEI. Here the CDR3 reads CASRVTSAGSGYTF.

The CDR3 reads CASSQGGQPQHF. The chain has TRBV14 and TRBJ1-5; TCRdb proposes TRBD1, but this gene call is untestable without DNA. The CDR3 runs 12 residues. Germline CDR1 and CDR2: SGHDN and FVKESK.

V usage is TRBV4-1 and J usage is TRBJ2-1. The CDR3 extends over 14 amino acids. Germline CDR1 reads MGHRA; CDR2 reads YSYEKL. CDR3: CASSQFKADNEQFF.

The chain links TRBV5-1 to TRBJ2-1. Germline lookup yields CDR1 SGHRS and CDR2 YFSETQ. The CDR3 sequence is 18 residues long. The CDR3 here is CASSPNELTGGLHNEQFF.

This chain connects TRBV5-1 to TRBJ1-1. CDR1 and CDR2 from the germline V gene are SGHRS and YFSETQ. The CDR3 runs to 14 residues. CDR3 residues: CASSFFGGDTEAFF. The full variable domain, with the rest looked up from reference TRBV5-1 and TRBJ1-1, is KAGVTQTPRYLIKTRGQQVTLSCSPISGHRSVSWYQQTPGQGLQFLFEYFSETQRNKGNFPGRFSGRQFSNSRSEMNVSTLELGDSALYLCASSFFGGDTEAFFGQGTRLTVV.

V gene TRBV7-2 combines with J gene TRBJ2-1. The CDR3 contains 13 residues. Looked up from germline, CDR1 is SGHTA and CDR2 is FQGNSA. The CDR3 spells CASRFSSYNEQFF.

The J gene is TRBJ1-3, the V gene TRBV20-1. The CDR3 loop spans 16 amino acids. Germline-derived CDR1 and CDR2 are DFQATT and SNEGSKA (reference sequence). CDR3 in amino acids: CSALPMRAFAGNTIYF.